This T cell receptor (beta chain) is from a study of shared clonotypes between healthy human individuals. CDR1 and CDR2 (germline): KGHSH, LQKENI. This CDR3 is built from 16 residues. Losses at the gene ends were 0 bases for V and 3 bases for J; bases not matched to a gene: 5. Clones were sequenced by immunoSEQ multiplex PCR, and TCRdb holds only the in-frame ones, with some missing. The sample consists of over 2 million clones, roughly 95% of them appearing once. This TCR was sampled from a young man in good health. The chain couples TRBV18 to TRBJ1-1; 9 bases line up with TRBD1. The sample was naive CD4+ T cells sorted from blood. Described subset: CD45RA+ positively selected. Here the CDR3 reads CASSPPGTGKYTEAFF. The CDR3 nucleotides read TGTGCCAGCTCACCACCCGGGACAGGGAAGTACACTGAAGCTTTCTTT.